The present entry profiles one TCR beta chain with its context. TCRdb's table, derived via immunoSEQ multiplex PCR, lists solely in-frame clones and lacks some. The table lists about 87,000 clones, around 93% of them singletons. This record belongs to a study of T cell changes during pregnancy in multiple sclerosis. There are 17 residues in the CDR3. Unmatched junction bases numbered 15, after V lost 1 base and J lost 8 bases. CDR1 KGHSH and CDR2 LQKENI come from the germline V gene. The rearrangement uses TRBV18 and TRBJ1-2, with TRBD1 matching 8 bases. The input for sequencing was peripheral blood, taken in the third trimester of pregnancy. The sequence derives from a female donor in good health, enrolled as a control in a pregnancy study. CDR3 protein: CASSPRVTGTGREGYTF. The CDR3 coding sequence is TGTGCCAGCTCACCACGTGTCACCGGGACAGGACGCGAAGGCTACACCTTC.